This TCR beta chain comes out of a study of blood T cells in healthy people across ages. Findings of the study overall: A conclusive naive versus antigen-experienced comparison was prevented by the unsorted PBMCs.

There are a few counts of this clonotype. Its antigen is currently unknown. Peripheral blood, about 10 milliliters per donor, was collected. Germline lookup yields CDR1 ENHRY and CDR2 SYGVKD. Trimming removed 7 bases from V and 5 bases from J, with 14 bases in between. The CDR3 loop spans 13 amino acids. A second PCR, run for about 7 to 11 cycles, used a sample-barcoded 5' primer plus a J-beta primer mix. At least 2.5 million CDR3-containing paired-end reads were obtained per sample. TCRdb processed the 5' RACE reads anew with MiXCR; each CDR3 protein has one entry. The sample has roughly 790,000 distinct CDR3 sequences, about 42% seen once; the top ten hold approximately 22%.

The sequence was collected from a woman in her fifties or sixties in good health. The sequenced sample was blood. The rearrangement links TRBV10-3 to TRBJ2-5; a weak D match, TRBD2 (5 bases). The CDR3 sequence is CAIKEGLRETQYF. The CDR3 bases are TGTGCCATCAAAGAGGGTCTCAGGGAGACCCAGTACTTC.